The 11 T cell receptor beta chains given below trace back to one sample, sequenced in a study of human T cells and chemical hapten exposure. Time point specified: patch test 2, 6 weeks after DPC sensitization. Treatment indicated: therapeutic diphenylcyclopropenone sensitization with weekly scalp DPC. TCRdb re-called the RACE reads with MiXCR, one entry per CDR3 protein. There are about 54,000 distinct CDR3 sequences in the sample; 8.5% to 10% occur only once, and approximately 1.8% lies in the top ten. The sample in question was whole blood, obtained in connection with sensitization to the hapten diphenylcyclopropenone (DPC). These receptor sequences come from a woman aged 50 to 65 with alopecia areata. Some clones in this sample may be carry-over from other donors' samples.

This clonotype was seen ten or more times. The chain joins TRBV20-1 to TRBJ1-5; D remains unclear. V was pared by 3 bases and J by 0 bases, with 9 bases between. CDR1 DFQATT and CDR2 SNEGSKA come from the germline V gene (reference sequence). This CDR3 is built from 14 residues. This CDR3 is CSARHPNSNQPQHF. As DNA, the CDR3 is TGCAGTGCTAGGCACCCTAATAGCAATCAGCCCCAGCATTTT.

V and J are TRBV19 and TRBJ2-7, with 9 bases lining up with TRBD2. Germline lookup yields CDR1 LNHDA and CDR2 SQIVND (reference sequence). The J segment lost 3 bases and the V segment lost 1 base, leaving 7 bases of the junction unmatched. This CDR3 contains 16 residues. CDR3 residues: CASSIAGGSGSYEQYF. As DNA, the CDR3 is TGTGCCAGTAGTATAGCGGGCGGTAGCGGGAGCTACGAGCAGTACTTC.

The CDR3: CAISANAGSYNEQFF. The CDR3 DNA is TGTGCCATCAGTGCGAATGCGGGGTCCTACAATGAGCAGTTCTTC. The chain combines TRBV10-3 with TRBJ2-1; D is possibly TRBD2 (6 bases). Germline lookup yields CDR1 ENHRY and CDR2 SYGVKD. The CDR3 covers 15 residues. Trimming stripped 4 bases from V and 1 base from J, with 11 bases between.

This clonotype showed up just a few times. The V call is TRBV2, the J call TRBJ1-5; maybe TRBD1 (6 bases). Germline assignment: CDR1 SNHLY and CDR2 FYNNEI. This CDR3 region has 14 residues. V was trimmed by 5 bases and J by 7 bases, leaving 15 bases between them. The CDR3 region has the DNA TGTGCCAGCAGTTCTCAGGGGCTCGGACAGCCCCAGCATTTT. It yields the protein CASSSQGLGQPQHF.

The sample holds many counts of this clonotype. The V call is TRBV3-1, the J call TRBJ2-6; D unresolved. This CDR3 is built from 13 residues. Germline V gene data show CDR1 as LGHDT and CDR2 as YNNKEL (reference sequence). Deletions cut 5 bases from V and 1 base from J, with 3 bases between. The CDR3 DNA sequence: TGTGCCAGCAGCTTTTCTGGGGCCAACGTCCTGACTTTC. Its protein is CASSFSGANVLTF. Full variable domain (remainder filled in from reference TRBV3-1 and TRBJ2-6): DTAVSQTPKYLVTQMGNDKSIKCEQNLGHDTMYWYKQDSKKFLKIMFSYNNKELIINETVPNRFSPKSPDKAHLNLHINSLELGDSAVYFCASSFSGANVLTFGAGSRLTVL.

This clonotype was counted a single time. The J gene is TRBJ1-2, the V gene TRBV28, with TRBD1 matching 9 bases. CDR3 length: 13 amino acids. V lost 8 bases and J lost 4; bases outside the gene matches: 5. Germline-derived CDR1 and CDR2 are MDHEN and SYDVKM. In DNA form, the CDR3 reads TGTGCCAGCTGGGACAGGGTGCTCTATGGCTACACCTTC. It specifies CASWDRVLYGYTF.

The chain links TRBV7-2 to TRBJ1-1; D remains unclear. This CDR3 region has 16 residues. V gave up 2 bases and J gave up 5 bases, with 18 bases separating them. Germline V CDR1 and CDR2: SGHTA, FQGNSA. CDR3 bases: TGTGCCAGCAGCTTACTTCGGGCTGGTCGGGGAACTGAAGCTTTCTTT. Amino acids: CASSLLRAGRGTEAFF.

DNA of the CDR3: TGTGCCAGCAGTGAGCCGGGACAGGGGGCCTACAATGAGCAGTTCTTC. It yields the protein CASSEPGQGAYNEQFF. The V gene is TRBV28, the J gene TRBJ2-1; the match to TRBD1 covers 11 bases. The CDR3 has 16 residues. Germline lookup yields CDR1 MDHEN and CDR2 SYDVKM. The V gene end was trimmed by 5 bases and the J gene end by 2 bases; junction bases not matched to a gene: 5.

As regards this clonotype: This may be a read error: a much more frequent sequence differs by one nucleotide. This chain uses TRBV18 with TRBJ2-5, with D unclear. The CDR3 loop spans 13 amino acids. Per the germline V gene, CDR1 is KGHSH and CDR2 is LQKENI. DNA for the CDR3: TGTGTCAGCTCTTCCGGGTACCAAGAGACCCAGTACTTC. Translating gives CVSSSGYQETQYF.

The V and J genes are TRBV10-2 and TRBJ2-3; 12 bases fit TRBD2. With 10 bases clipped from V and 2 bases from J, the junction kept 7 bases outside the gene matches. CDR1 WSHSY and CDR2 SAAADI come from the germline V gene. This CDR3 spans 15 amino acids. CDR3 DNA: TGCGCCACCTTGACTAGCGGGGGACACACAGATACGCAGTATTTT. Protein: CATLTSGGHTDTQYF.

The genes are TRBV3-1 and TRBJ1-2, with 9 bases matching TRBD1. Germline V CDR1 and CDR2: LGHDT, YNNKEL (reference sequence). CDR3 length equals 12 residues. V shed 4 bases and J 14 bases; nucleotides not matched to a gene: 8. For the CDR3, the DNA is TGTGCCAGCAGCCTGGACAGGGGAGTATGGACCTTC. Its translation: CASSLDRGVWTF.